This TCR beta chain was sequenced during a study of blood T cell repertoires in COVID-19. The table came from immunoSEQ multiplex PCR; TCRdb's copy has only in-frame clones and leaves some out. This table holds 230,000 or so clones, 70% to 85% found once. The TCR sequence derives from a man in his forties who had recovered from COVID-19. Sequenced sample: peripheral blood.

The CDR3 DNA sequence: TGTGCCAGTAGTCCGGGGGATGTCTATGGCTACACCTTC. Its protein is CASSPGDVYGYTF. The rearrangement joins TRBV19 to TRBJ1-2; D perhaps matches TRBD1 (5 bases). The CDR3 has 13 residues. Germline CDR1 and CDR2: LNHDA and SQIVND (reference sequence). V dropped 5 bases and J dropped 4 bases, with 11 bases sitting between them.